This T cell receptor (beta chain) was identified in a study of immune heterogeneity within non-small cell lung tumors. Turning to the study itself: In total, the tumors were 4 squamous cell carcinomas, around ten non-squamous carcinomas and 1 not otherwise specified.

Many counts were recorded for this clonotype. Its specificity is not known. The V end was cut by 3 bases, the J end by 4 bases, with 26 bases between. The germline CDR1 and CDR2 sequences are SGHKS and YYEKEE (reference sequence). The CDR3 sequence is 18 residues long. Study results and limitations: While identical dominant CDR3 beta clonotypes recurred across tumor sites within a patient, high-frequency clones unique to individual sites also appeared.

Template was bulk tumor genomic DNA, approximately 560 ng per sample. Several far-apart biopsies were taken per primary tumor during surgery. Undergoing curative surgery were patients whose non-small cell lung cancer was untreated and newly diagnosed. A first 10-cycle multiplex round used 32 V-gene and 13 J-gene primers on TCR beta CDR3. Each CDR3 protein is one row after TCRdb ran MiXCR on the multiplex PCR reads. The table includes 4,600 or so distinct CDR3 sequences, 36% detected once. V and J are TRBV5-5 and TRBJ2-7, with D unresolved. The source of this sequence is a woman between 50 and 59 years old with non-small cell lung cancer. Sequenced material: lung tumor tissue. The CDR3 coding sequence is TGTGCCAGCAGCTCCCGATGGAGATTCCTCCCCGTAGGGTACGAGCAGTACTTC. Translated, it gives CASSSRWRFLPVGYEQYF. Using reference TRBV5-5 and TRBJ2-7 for the parts outside the CDR3, the full variable domain is DAGVTQSPTHLIKTRGQQVTLRCSPISGHKSVSWYQQVLGQGPQFIFQYYEKEERGRGNFPDRFSARQFPNYSSELNVNALLLGDSALYLCASSSRWRFLPVGYEQYFGPGTRLTVT.